A selection of T cell receptor beta chains follows, all from one sample in a study of blood T cell repertoires in COVID-19. Sequenced by immunoSEQ multiplex PCR; TCRdb stores in-frame clones only, minus some. Of 97,000 or so clones in the sample, more than 75% were seen once. The sequenced material came from peripheral blood. These receptor sequences come from an elderly man with acute or convalescent COVID-19. Both conserved end residues are part of each CDR3. D genes are given only for firm matches. The listing skips clone size in some rows; elsewhere it reads once, few, many or a size class.

V gene,J gene,clone size,D gene,CDR3 protein,CDR3 DNA
TRBV25-1,TRBJ2-2,-,-,CASSDLAHTGELFF,TGTGCCAGCAGTGACCTAGCACACACCGGGGAGCTGTTTTTT
TRBV7-7,TRBJ2-5,-,TRBD2,CASSNRGGLQETQYF,TGTGCCAGCAGCAACCGCGGGGGGCTCCAAGAGACCCAGTACTTC
TRBV7-9,TRBJ1-6,-,-,CASSFGGGGYNSPLHF,TGTGCCAGCAGCTTTGGTGGGGGGGGCTATAATTCACCCCTCCACTTT
TRBV5-1,TRBJ1-5,-,TRBD1,CASSLDGTVNQPQHF,TGCGCCAGCAGCTTGGATGGGACAGTAAATCAGCCCCAGCATTTT
TRBV6-1,TRBJ1-1,-,-,CASSEVNTGRSEAFF,TGTGCCAGCAGTGAAGTTAATACAGGGCGTTCTGAAGCTTTCTTT
TRBV29-1,TRBJ2-3,-,TRBD2,CSVDGTSGVTDTQYF,TGCAGCGTTGATGGGACTAGCGGGGTCACCGATACGCAGTATTTT
TRBV5-1,TRBJ2-5,-,-,CASSLAGIAGTQETQYF,TGCGCCAGCAGCTTGGCCGGGATCGCGGGAACCCAAGAGACCCAGTACTTC
TRBV19,TRBJ1-4,-,-,CASSNLAGRGEKLFF,TGTGCCAGTAGTAATTTAGCAGGGAGGGGTGAAAAACTGTTTTTT
TRBV4-3,TRBJ1-4,-,-,CASSGGATNEKLFF,TGCGCCAGCAGCGGAGGGGCAACTAATGAAAAACTGTTTTTT
TRBV7-2,TRBJ1-1,-,TRBD1,CASSLVSGGWAFF,TGTGCCAGCAGCTTAGTCTCAGGGGGCTGGGCTTTCTTT
TRBV6-1,TRBJ1-5,-,-,CASSEAQDNNQPQHF,TGTGCCAGCAGTGAAGCCCAGGACAATAATCAGCCCCAGCATTTT
TRBV14,TRBJ2-7,-,-,CASSHGTYEQYF,TGTGCCAGCAGCCATGGGACATACGAGCAGTACTTC
TRBV5-1,TRBJ2-3,-,TRBD2,CASTTEGLAPTDTQYF,TGCGCCAGCACCACGGAGGGACTAGCCCCCACAGATACGCAGTATTTT
TRBV9,TRBJ2-1,-,-,CASSSDRERAGYNEQFF,TGTGCCAGCAGCTCCGACCGGGAGCGGGCGGGGTACAATGAGCAGTTCTTC
TRBV28,TRBJ1-5,-,-,CASSLGRGNNQPQHF,TGTGCCAGCAGTTTAGGAAGGGGGAACAATCAGCCCCAGCATTTT
TRBV2,TRBJ1-6,-,TRBD1,CASSRETGNNSPLHF,TGTGCCAGCAGTCGGGAGACAGGGAACAATTCACCCCTCCACTTT
TRBV11-2,TRBJ1-2,-,TRBD1,CASSLDSGTGTYGYTF,TGTGCCAGCAGCTTAGACTCCGGGACAGGGACCTATGGCTACACCTTC
TRBV5-4,TRBJ2-5,-,TRBD1,CASSLRPGTGETQYF,TGTGCCAGCAGCTTGCGCCCGGGGACAGGTGAGACCCAGTACTTC
TRBV18,TRBJ2-7,-,TRBD2,CASSRSTSGDEQYF,TGTGCCAGCTCACGTTCGACTAGCGGGGACGAGCAGTACTTC
TRBV7-8,TRBJ1-3,-,-,CASSPHFGNTIYF,TGTGCCAGCAGCCCCCATTTTGGAAACACCATATATTTT
TRBV6-2/TRBV6-3,TRBJ2-7,few,-,CASSYKRYEQYF,TGTGCCAGCAGTTACAAGAGGTACGAGCAGTACTTC
TRBV27,TRBJ2-3,-,-,CASSFVVTDTQYF,TGTGCCAGCAGTTTTGTCGTCACAGATACGCAGTATTTT
TRBV6-5,TRBJ1-2,-,-,CASIEGGAGNYGYTF,TGTGCCAGCATCGAAGGGGGGGCAGGTAACTATGGCTACACCTTC
TRBV5-8,TRBJ2-7,-,TRBD2,CASSSGGRLAGDEQYF,TGTGCCAGCAGCTCGGGGGGCAGGCTAGCGGGAGACGAGCAGTACTTC
TRBV30,TRBJ1-6,-,-,CAWSPIADSPLHF,TGTGCCTGGAGTCCAATAGCCGATTCACCCCTCCACTTT